This paragraph covers one T cell receptor beta chain sequence. Germline V gives CDR1 MNHNS, CDR2 SASEGT. The junction had 3 bases not matched to a gene; V was cut back by 3 bases and J by 5 bases. The CDR3 consists of 13 residues. The data derive from a study of blood T cell repertoires in COVID-19. The authors' processing: Estimates of nucleated cell counts were drawn from the amplification of reference gene primers. Here immunoSEQ multiplex PCR was the method, and the copy in TCRdb shows in-frame clones only, minus some. The V and J calls and clone size were taken over from that table, and D and trimming were inferred from the DNA. Counted here are tens of thousands of clones, 60% to 75% occurring once; the ten biggest clones make up approximately 6.1%.

Specimen: peripheral blood. This TCR was sampled from a man aged 50 or older with COVID-19, enrolled during active disease. The V gene is TRBV6-1, the J gene TRBJ2-5; TRBD1 matches 7 bases. The CDR3 DNA sequence: TGTGCCAGCAGTGAGGGACAGTACGAGACCCAGTACTTC. This encodes CASSEGQYETQYF.